This T cell receptor beta chain was profiled in a study of cytomegalovirus exposure and HLA in healthy donors. A multiplex PCR was run with 60 Vbeta primers and 13 Jbeta primers. The table came from immunoSEQ multiplex PCR; TCRdb's copy has only in-frame clones and leaves some out. The top ten hold under 4.5% of the sample, which has over 20,000 clones, roughly 70% seen once. Study observations and caveats: Three CMV-associated chains were confirmed in vitro to be specific for CMV antigens. A later analysis found common viral pathogens apparently linked to several of the most significant clusters.

J was trimmed by 8 bases and V by 3 bases; bases with no gene match: 3. The germline V gene has CDR1 SNHLY and CDR2 FYNNEI. The length of the CDR3 is 15 residues. This clone was recorded a few times. Antigen specificity is unknown. The TCR originated in a woman between 50 and 59 years old in good health and CMV-seronegative. Source material: PBMCs. This chain uses TRBV2 with TRBJ2-6; TRBD2 aligns across 11 bases. The CDR3, as DNA: TGTGCCAGCAGTGAGACTAGCGGGACTACCAACGTCCTGACTTTC. Protein product: CASSETSGTTNVLTF.